This T cell receptor beta chain came from a study of T-cell reconstitution after alpha-beta-depleted transplantation in children. Unique molecular identifiers tagged the TCRbeta library. TCRdb reprocessed the PCR reads with MiXCR, giving one entry per CDR3 protein. The table records 250,000 to 300,000 distinct CDR3 sequences, approximately 9.8% of them present only once. V lost 4 bases, J lost 12 bases, and 15 bases stayed unmatched. Germline V gene lookup returns CDR1 DFQATT and CDR2 SNEGSKA (reference sequence). This CDR3 contains 15 residues. The receptor's source is a human donor who donated a stem cell graft to a child with SCID. The sequenced sample was PBMCs from the stem cell graft donor, obtained from the stem cell graft. The rearrangement links TRBV20-1 to TRBJ1-6; TRBD1 matches 7 bases. In DNA, the CDR3 is TGCAGTGCTAAAGGAACCGGGACAGTGGAGGTACCCCTCCACTTT. It is translated as CSAKGTGTVEVPLHF.